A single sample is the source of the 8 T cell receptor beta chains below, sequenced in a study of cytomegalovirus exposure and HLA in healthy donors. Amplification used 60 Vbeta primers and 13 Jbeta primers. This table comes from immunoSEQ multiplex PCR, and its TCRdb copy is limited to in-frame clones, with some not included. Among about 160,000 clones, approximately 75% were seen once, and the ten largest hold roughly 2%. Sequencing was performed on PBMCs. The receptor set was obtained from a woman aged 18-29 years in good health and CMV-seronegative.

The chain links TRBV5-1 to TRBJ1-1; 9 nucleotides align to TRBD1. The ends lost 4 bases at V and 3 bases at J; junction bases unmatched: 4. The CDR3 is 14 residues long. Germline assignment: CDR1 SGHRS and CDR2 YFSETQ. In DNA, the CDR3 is TGCGCCAGCAGCCTGACAGGGGGGGACACTGAAGCTTTCTTT. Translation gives CASSLTGGDTEAFF.

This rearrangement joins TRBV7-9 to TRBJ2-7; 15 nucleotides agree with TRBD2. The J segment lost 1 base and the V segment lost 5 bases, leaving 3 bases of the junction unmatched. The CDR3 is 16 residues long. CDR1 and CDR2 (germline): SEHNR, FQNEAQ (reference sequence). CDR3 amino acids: CASSGGTSGGSYEQYF. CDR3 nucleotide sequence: TGTGCCAGCAGCGGCGGGACTAGCGGGGGGTCCTACGAGCAGTACTTC.

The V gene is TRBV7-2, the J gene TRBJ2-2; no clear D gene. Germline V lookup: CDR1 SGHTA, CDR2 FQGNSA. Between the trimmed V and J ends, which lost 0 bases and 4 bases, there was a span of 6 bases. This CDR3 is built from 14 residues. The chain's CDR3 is CASSLARSTGELFF. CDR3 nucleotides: TGTGCCAGCAGCTTAGCCCGGAGCACCGGGGAGCTGTTTTTT.

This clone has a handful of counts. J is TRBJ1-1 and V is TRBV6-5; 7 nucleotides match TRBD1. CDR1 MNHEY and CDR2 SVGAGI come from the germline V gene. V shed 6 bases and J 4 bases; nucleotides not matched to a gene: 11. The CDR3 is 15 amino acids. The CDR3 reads CASSRGLGDGTEAFF. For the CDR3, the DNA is TGTGCCAGCAGCAGGGGGTTGGGAGATGGCACTGAAGCTTTCTTT.

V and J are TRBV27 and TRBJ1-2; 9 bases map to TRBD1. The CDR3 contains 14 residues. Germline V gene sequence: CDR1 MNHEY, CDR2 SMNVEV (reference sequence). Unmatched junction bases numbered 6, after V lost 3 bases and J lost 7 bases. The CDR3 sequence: CASSFGDRGSGYTF. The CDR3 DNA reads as TGTGCCAGCAGTTTCGGTGACAGGGGGTCTGGCTACACCTTC.

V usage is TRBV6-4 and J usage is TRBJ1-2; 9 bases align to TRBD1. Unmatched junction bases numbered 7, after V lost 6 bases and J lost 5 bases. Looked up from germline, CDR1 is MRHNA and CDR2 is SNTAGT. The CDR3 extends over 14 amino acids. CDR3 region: CASSQTGTGYGYTF. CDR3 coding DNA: TGTGCCAGCAGCCAGACCGGGACAGGGTATGGCTACACCTTC.

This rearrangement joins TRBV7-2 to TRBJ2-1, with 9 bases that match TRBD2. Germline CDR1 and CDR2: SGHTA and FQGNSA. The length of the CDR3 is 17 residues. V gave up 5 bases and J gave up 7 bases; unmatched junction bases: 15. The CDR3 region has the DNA TGTGCCAGCAGCCTCTACTTTGCTAGCGGGACAAAGAATGAGCAGTTCTTC. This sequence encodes CASSLYFASGTKNEQFF. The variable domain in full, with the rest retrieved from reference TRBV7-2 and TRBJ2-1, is GAGVSQSPSNKVTEKGKDVELRCDPISGHTALYWYRQSLGQGLEFLIYFQGNSAPDKSGLPSDRFSAERTGGSVSTLTIQRTQQEDSAVYLCASSLYFASGTKNEQFFGPGTRLTVL.

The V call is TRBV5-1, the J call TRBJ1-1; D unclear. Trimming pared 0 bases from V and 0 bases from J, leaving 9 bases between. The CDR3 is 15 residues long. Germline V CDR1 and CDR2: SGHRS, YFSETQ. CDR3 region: CASSLAGGVNTEAFF. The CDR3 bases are TGCGCCAGCAGCTTGGCAGGCGGGGTGAACACTGAAGCTTTCTTT.